The text below deals with one T cell receptor beta chain. The record originates from a study of blood T cell repertoires in COVID-19. Individuals drawn from approximately 22 US areas were about 18 to 89 years old. The assay was immunoSEQ multiplex PCR, and TCRdb's table has in-frame clones only and misses some. The repertoire holds roughly 500,000 clones, roughly 90% seen once, with 1.5% to 2% in the top ten. Germline-derived CDR1 and CDR2 are LGHDT and YNNKEL (reference sequence). V was shortened by 8 bases and J by 7 bases, with 15 bases between the two germline ends. The CDR3 consists of 13 residues.

The receptor comes from a woman aged 40 to 50 who had recovered from COVID-19. The V and J genes are TRBV3-1 (or the pseudogene TRBV3-2) and TRBJ2-1; D gene ambiguous. Sequenced sample: PBMCs or T cells enriched from blood (not recorded which). DNA of the CDR3: TGTGCCAGCGGGCAGTTCAACAAAAATGAGCAGTTCTTC. As protein: CASGQFNKNEQFF.